The T cell receptor (beta chain) described here comes from a study of blood T cell repertoires in COVID-19. This clone was picked up one time. Only in-frame clones appear in the TCRdb table, and some are missing; sequencing was by immunoSEQ multiplex PCR. Of about 160,000 clones listed, around 74% are singletons. From germline, CDR1 is GTSNPN and CDR2 SVGIG (reference sequence). V gave up 1 base and J gave up 8 bases, with 14 bases separating them. CDR3 length equals 13 residues. This TCR was recovered from a woman between 55 and 75 years old with COVID-19, enrolled during active disease. Sequenced material: peripheral blood. The chain is built from TRBV30 and TRBJ1-2; no clear D. CDR3 DNA: TGTGCCTGGAGTGGTATGAGAGGGAGGGGCTACACCTTC. Amino acid sequence: CAWSGMRGRGYTF.